The 21 T cell receptor beta chains in this list originate from one sample, sequenced in a study of vaccination and CD4 T cells after COVID-19 (dated by TCRdb to 2022 to 2024). Library preparation was by PCR. Sequenced on an Illumina iSeq 100. At the Johns Hopkins FTIC core, DNA from the cultured CD4+ T cells underwent TCR sequencing with the Oncomine TCR Beta short-read assay. In-frame beta chains were kept once TCRdb had trimmed the public reads at Q25 with fastp and called clones with MiXCR. Each record represents a unique CDR3 protein, reported with the most common genes and DNA among its rows. Present in this sample are over 9,000 distinct CDR3 sequences, around 20% of which were seen just once. The ten largest clones take up roughly 12% of the sample. Read against the paper, the sample's treatment or condition label means: approximately nine-day PBMC culture with coronavirus spike peptide pools or control peptides (ViraFEST assay).

The antigens of these receptors remain unknown. The sample consisted of CD4+ T cells from blood, cultured in vitro, taken after SARS-CoV-2 vaccination. The origin of the receptors is a human donor who had recovered from COVID-19.

The chain combines TRBV7-2 with TRBJ2-3; 8 nucleotides match TRBD2. Trimming at V came to 5 bases and at J to 0 bases, leaving 7 bases not matched to a gene. Germline V gene sequence: CDR1 SGHTA, CDR2 FQGNSA. CDR3 size: 16 residues. The CDR3 sequence: CASSATSGLSTDTQYF. CDR3 coding DNA: TGTGCCAGCAGCGCCACTAGCGGCCTAAGCACAGATACGCAGTATTTT.

This clonotype was found a few times. The genes are TRBV20-1 and TRBJ1-2; 9 nucleotides agree with TRBD1. V shed 3 bases, J shed 5 bases, and the junction held 7 bases outside the gene matches. CDR1 is DFQATT, CDR2 SNEGSKA, per germline (reference sequence). The CDR3 has 14 residues. In DNA, the CDR3 is TGCAGTGCTAGCTACAGGGGGCAGTTTTATGGCTACACCTTC. Its protein is CSASYRGQFYGYTF.

This clonotype has a single count. The chain is built from TRBV6-5 and TRBJ1-2; D remains ambiguous. The CDR3 consists of 20 residues. Germline V CDR1 and CDR2: MNHEY, SVGAGI. V lost 1 base and J lost 4, with 28 bases in between. The CDR3 reads CASSYYRVNTQWRRPYGYTF. The CDR3 bases are TGTGCCAGCAGTTACTATAGGGTTAACACTCAGTGGCGCCGTCCCTATGGCTACACCTTC.

V usage is TRBV20-1 and J usage is TRBJ2-3, with no clear D. Germline CDR1 DFQATT, CDR2 SNEGSKA (reference sequence). V was clipped by 4 bases and J by 2 bases, with 10 bases between them. This CDR3 contains 13 residues. The CDR3 reads CSAIGSSTDTQYF. The CDR3 DNA follows: TGCAGTGCTATCGGCAGCTCCACAGATACGCAGTATTTT.

This clonotype was detected a few times. The chain joins TRBV18 to TRBJ2-7; 11 positions match TRBD1. The germline V gene encodes CDR1 KGHSH and CDR2 LQKENI. This CDR3 spans 16 amino acids. V shed 3 bases and J 1 base; nucleotides not matched to a gene: 5. The chain's CDR3 is CASSPFGTGGSYEQYF. The DNA of the CDR3 is TGTGCCAGCTCACCCTTCGGGACAGGGGGATCCTACGAGCAGTACTTC.

There are a few counts of this clonotype. The rearrangement joins TRBV7-8 to TRBJ1-4, with D maybe TRBD1 (5 bases). Germline V gene lookup returns CDR1 SGHVS and CDR2 FQNEAQ. Trimming took 1 base from V and 10 from J, leaving 10 bases between them. The length of the CDR3 is 13 residues. The DNA of the CDR3 is TGTGCCAGCAGCTTAGGCAGGGAAGGAAAACTGTTTTTT. Translated: CASSLGREGKLFF.

The gene calls are TRBV4-3 and TRBJ1-1; no clear D gene. The ends were cut back, 3 bases at V and 6 bases at J, with 11 bases in the middle. This CDR3 is 13 amino acids long. CDR1 and CDR2 from the germline V gene are LGHNA and YSLEER. CDR3 region: CASSQVGRAEAFF. The CDR3 coding sequence is TGCGCCAGCAGCCAGGTGGGGAGAGCTGAAGCTTTCTTT.

This clonotype was detected a few times. The rearrangement joins TRBV2 to TRBJ2-7; weak D call: TRBD2 (5 bases). Germline V gene sequence: CDR1 SNHLY, CDR2 FYNNEI. This CDR3 region has 13 residues. Trimming shortened V by 5 bases and J by 8 bases, and 16 bases separated the two germline ends. This chain's CDR3 is CASSFDTAGKQYF. CDR3 bases: TGTGCCAGCAGTTTTGACACGGCGGGCAAGCAGTACTTC.

The rearrangement uses TRBV20-1 and TRBJ2-6, with unresolved D. CDR1 and CDR2 (germline): DFQATT, SNEGSKA (reference sequence). V lost 0 bases and J lost 4, with 4 bases in between. The CDR3 runs to 13 residues. This CDR3 is CSARDLGANVLTF. The CDR3 DNA reads as TGCAGTGCTAGAGATTTAGGGGCCAACGTCCTGACTTTC.

There are a few counts of this clonotype. CDR3 DNA: TGTGCCGCCCATCGGACAGGCTCTAACTATGGCTACACCTTC. Residues: CAAHRTGSNYGYTF. The rearrangement joins TRBV6-1 to TRBJ1-2, with 7 bases aligning to TRBD1. The CDR3 loop spans 14 amino acids. The J segment lost 0 bases and the V segment lost 11 bases, leaving 9 bases of the junction unmatched. CDR1 and CDR2 from the germline V gene are MNHNS and SASEGT.

The genes are TRBV6-1 and TRBJ2-3, with 15 nucleotides matching TRBD2. Germline assignment: CDR1 MNHNS and CDR2 SASEGT. Trimming removed 6 bases from V and 3 bases from J; junction bases left unmatched: 7. The CDR3 is made up of 17 amino acids. The CDR3 region has the DNA TGTGCCAGCAGGCCCCCGGGACTAGCGGGAGGTACAGATACGCAGTATTTT. This translates into CASRPPGLAGGTDTQYF.

By share, this clonotype ranks as large. This sequence joins TRBV6-1 and TRBJ2-7; D remains unclear. This CDR3 has 13 residues. Germline-derived CDR1 and CDR2 are MNHNS and SASEGT. V dropped 6 bases and J dropped 2 bases, with 11 bases sitting between them. As DNA, the CDR3 is TGTGCCAGCAGCCGGACGGAGACCTACGAGCAGTACTTC. It translates to CASSRTETYEQYF.

The V gene is TRBV28, the J gene TRBJ1-2; D is uncertain. V was shortened by 4 bases and J by 1 base, with 4 bases between the two germline ends. The CDR3 consists of 12 residues. The germline gives CDR1 MDHEN, CDR2 SYDVKM. Written as DNA, the CDR3 is TGTGCCAGCAGTTCAGATAACTATGGCTACACCTTC. This translates into CASSSDNYGYTF.

This clonotype rates as medium-sized (0.01 to 0.1%). The CDR3 region has the DNA TGTGCCAGCAGTTCCGGTGGAGGGGGACGTGAGACCCAGTACTTC. As protein: CASSSGGGGRETQYF. The rearrangement joins TRBV28 to TRBJ2-5; D may be TRBD1 or TRBD2 (6 bases each). Germline CDR1 MDHEN, CDR2 SYDVKM. The length of the CDR3 is 15 residues. The germline V and J ends were trimmed by 4 bases and 5 bases, with 17 bases remaining between them.

The chain is built from TRBV6-5 and TRBJ1-5, with D possibly matching TRBD1 (6 bases). The DNA matches TRBJ2-3 better at its end, which makes the J call doubtful. The germline V gene encodes CDR1 MNHEY and CDR2 SVGAGI. The CDR3 loop spans 16 amino acids. The CDR3 sequence: CASSSGQSRVNQPQYF. The CDR3 coding sequence is TGTGCCAGCAGTTCCGGACAGAGTCGAGTCAATCAGCCCCAGTATTTT.

The chain combines TRBV20-1 with TRBJ1-5, with D uncertain. V was cut by 4 bases and J by 1 base, with 11 bases left in between. Germline V gene lookup returns CDR1 DFQATT and CDR2 SNEGSKA (reference sequence). The CDR3 covers 14 residues. CDR3 bases: TGCAGTGCTAAGAAAGCGGCGAGCAATCAGCCCCAGCATTTT. It encodes CSAKKAASNQPQHF.

The CDR3 coding sequence is TGTGCCAGCAGTGGCCAGAGCGGGAGGGGGAGCTCCTACGAGCAGTACTTC. Protein product: CASSGQSGRGSSYEQYF. This chain connects TRBV7-2 to TRBJ2-7; 10 bases agree with TRBD2. V shed 6 bases and J 0 bases; nucleotides not matched to a gene: 11. CDR1 and CDR2 from the germline V gene are SGHTA and FQGNSA. This CDR3 is 17 amino acids long.

V is TRBV7-3 and J is TRBJ2-5, with 7 bases identical to TRBD2. This CDR3 contains 16 residues. Per the germline V gene, CDR1 is SGHTA and CDR2 is FQGTGA. After removal of 5 bases from V and 2 bases from J, the junction contained 11 bases not matched to a gene. CDR3 in amino acids: CASSTPLACAQETQYF. The CDR3 DNA follows: TGTGCCAGCAGCACTCCACTAGCGTGTGCTCAAGAGACCCAGTACTTC.

The chain couples TRBV5-1 to TRBJ1-1; D possibly corresponds to TRBD1 (6 bases). CDR1 SGHRS and CDR2 YFSETQ come from the germline V gene. The CDR3 runs 14 residues. The ends were cut back, 5 bases at V and 4 bases at J, with 15 bases in the middle. CDR3 bases: TGCGCCAGCAGATCACAGGGAAGAGGCACTGAAGCTTTCTTT. It codes for CASRSQGRGTEAFF.

The genes are TRBV29-1 and TRBJ1-1; D uncertain. CDR1 SQVTM and CDR2 ANQGSEA come from the germline V gene. The CDR3 sequence is 15 residues long. Deletions cut 2 bases from V and 0 bases from J, with 13 bases between. CDR3 DNA: TGCAGCGTTGAACGGGCAGGAGGATTGAACACTGAAGCTTTCTTT. Translated, it gives CSVERAGGLNTEAFF.

The gene calls are TRBV7-9 and TRBJ1-4; a possible D gene is TRBD1 (6 bases). Germline V CDR1 and CDR2: SEHNR, FQNEAQ (reference sequence). This CDR3 contains 15 residues. Trimming pared 5 bases from V and 8 bases from J, leaving 18 bases between. CDR3 nucleotide sequence: TGTGCCAGCAGCCCGAAGAGGGGGAGAGGGGAAAAACTGTTTTTT. Encoded protein: CASSPKRGRGEKLFF.